One and the same sample provided the 18 T cell receptor beta chains below, sequenced in a study of T cell repertoires in cytomegalovirus infection. A single record per CDR3 protein comes from TCRdb applying MiXCR to the reads. This table holds 180,000 or so distinct CDR3 sequences, roughly 17% found once. The sequencing sample was made of CD8+ T cells from PBMCs. These receptors all come from a human donor in good health (CMV status not recorded). Some clones in this sample may be carry-over from other donors' samples.

This clonotype occurred many times. This chain joins TRBV7-2 and TRBJ2-7; D perhaps matches TRBD2 (6 bases). V gave up 2 bases and J gave up 3 bases, with 8 bases separating them. CDR3 length: 13 residues. CDR1 SGHTA and CDR2 FQGNSA come from the germline V gene. The CDR3 DNA reads as TGTGCCAGCAGCTTACGCGGGGTCTACGAGCAGTACTTC. Its translation: CASSLRGVYEQYF.

Concerning this clonotype: One end of the junction does not line up with germline, which may come from a read error. The chain links TRBV7-6 to TRBJ1-4, with TRBD1 matching 8 bases. The CDR3 length is 15 residues. CDR1 is SGHVS, CDR2 FNYEAQ, per germline. CDR3 protein: CASSSRTGKNEKLFF. DNA for the CDR3: TGTGCTAGCAGCTCTCGGACAGGGAAGAATGAAAAACTGTTTTTT.

The V gene is TRBV5-5, the J gene TRBJ2-1, with TRBD1 identical over 9 bases. After removal of 5 bases from V and 8 bases from J, the junction contained 8 bases not matched to a gene. This CDR3 is built from 14 residues. Germline assignment: CDR1 SGHKS and CDR2 YYEKEE (reference sequence). CDR3 sequence: CASSPGQGRDEQFF. As DNA, the CDR3 is TGTGCCAGCAGTCCTGGACAGGGGAGGGATGAGCAGTTCTTC.

This clonotype has more than one count but fewer than ten. This chain connects TRBV4-1 to TRBJ2-2; perhaps TRBD1 as D (5 bases). There are 17 residues in the CDR3. With 4 bases removed from V and 1 base from J, the gap between germline ends came to 16 bases. Germline V lookup: CDR1 MGHRA, CDR2 YSYEKL. CDR3 in amino acids: CASSLSPRALNTGELFF. The CDR3 nucleotides read TGCGCCAGCAGCCTTTCCCCCAGGGCCTTGAACACCGGGGAGCTGTTTTTT.

This clonotype was detected a few times. V gene TRBV6-6 combines with J gene TRBJ1-6; D is possibly TRBD1 (6 bases). With 5 bases removed from V and 7 bases from J, the gap between germline ends came to 9 bases. The CDR3 is 13 amino acids. CDR1 and CDR2 (germline): MNHNY, SVGAGI (reference sequence). CDR3 sequence: CASSPGQNSPLHF. CDR3 in DNA: TGTGCCAGCAGTCCGGGACAAAATTCACCCCTCCACTTT.

The rearrangement joins TRBV5-1 to TRBJ2-1; D is unresolved. CDR1 and CDR2 (germline): SGHRS, YFSETQ. Trimming took 3 bases from V and 4 from J, leaving 14 bases between them. The CDR3 is made up of 15 amino acids. In DNA, the CDR3 is TGCGCCAGCAGCTCGACCGCTCCCGTGTACAATGAGCAGTTCTTC. Amino acid sequence: CASSSTAPVYNEQFF.

This clonotype was recorded a few times. This CDR3 is CASSFSRFAETQYF. The CDR3 DNA is TGTGCCAGCAGTTTTTCAAGGTTTGCGGAGACCCAGTACTTC. The chain employs TRBV28 and TRBJ2-5; D not certain. Trimming pared 3 bases from V and 5 bases from J, leaving 13 bases between. This CDR3 comprises 14 residues. The germline V gene has CDR1 MDHEN and CDR2 SYDVKM.

The J gene is TRBJ1-2, the V gene TRBV5-6, with a tentative D call TRBD1 (5 bases). CDR3 length: 13 residues. Germline CDR1 is SGHDT and CDR2 is YYEEEE. V was pared by 4 bases and J by 8 bases, with 15 bases between. The CDR3 spells CASSPQGWKGYTF. In nucleotides, the CDR3 is TGTGCCAGCAGCCCGCAGGGATGGAAGGGCTACACCTTC.

The chain has TRBV12-3 or TRBV12-4 and TRBJ2-7; 13 bases align to TRBD2. The CDR3 extends over 17 amino acids. Trimming cost V 5 bases and J 6 bases; bases outside gene matches: 13. CDR3 in amino acids: CASSPPGLAGVNREQYF. CDR3 nucleotides: TGTGCCAGCAGTCCTCCCGGACTAGCGGGGGTGAATCGCGAGCAGTACTTC.

The V gene is TRBV6-5, the J gene TRBJ1-1, with D unclear. Between the trimmed V and J ends, which lost 8 bases and 5 bases, there was a span of 21 bases. From germline, CDR1 is MNHEY and CDR2 SVGAGI. The CDR3 runs 15 residues. CDR3 residues: CASVSAGRSLTEAFF. The CDR3 DNA is TGTGCCAGCGTCTCGGCAGGACGCTCGCTAACTGAAGCTTTCTTT.

The CDR3 is CASSQRQGHGSGNTIYF. The CDR3 nucleotides read TGCGCCAGCAGCCAACGACAGGGACACGGCTCTGGAAACACCATATATTTT. The chain combines TRBV4-1 with TRBJ1-3; TRBD1 matches at 7 bases. This CDR3 comprises 17 residues. CDR1 MGHRA and CDR2 YSYEKL come from the germline V gene. J was trimmed by 0 bases and V by 2 bases; bases with no gene match: 7.

V and J are TRBV27 and TRBJ1-6; a possible D gene is TRBD1 (6 bases). There are 15 residues in the CDR3. The ends were cut back, 5 bases at V and 9 bases at J, with 17 bases in the middle. The germline V gene has CDR1 MNHEY and CDR2 SMNVEV (reference sequence). This chain's CDR3 is CASSRDRTHGSPLHF. CDR3 DNA sequence: TGTGCCAGCAGTCGCGACAGGACGCATGGTTCACCCCTCCACTTT.

This clonotype was counted between two and nine times. The chain recombines TRBV7-6 with TRBJ1-1; 9 bases line up with TRBD1. The germline V gene encodes CDR1 SGHVS and CDR2 FNYEAQ. The CDR3 length is 13 residues. Trimming took 5 bases from V and 8 from J; bases not matched to a gene: 6. The CDR3 here is CASSTRQGVEAFF. The DNA for the CDR3 is TGTGCCAGCAGCACTCGACAGGGGGTAGAAGCTTTCTTT.

This chain joins TRBV6-2 or TRBV6-3 and TRBJ2-3; 9 nucleotides line up with TRBD2. Germline-derived CDR1 and CDR2 are MNHEY and SVGEGT. The CDR3 is made up of 15 amino acids. With V trimmed by 6 bases and J by 2 bases, 6 bases remained unmatched. The CDR3: CASSPSGEITDTQYF. In DNA, the CDR3 is TGTGCCAGCAGCCCTAGCGGGGAGATCACAGATACGCAGTATTTT.

This clonotype turned up a few times. The chain links TRBV28 to TRBJ1-5, with D perhaps TRBD1 (5 bases). Germline loops: CDR1 MDHEN, CDR2 SYDVKM. Trimming took off 7 bases at V and 4 bases at J, with 11 bases between the two ends. The length of the CDR3 is 13 residues. CDR3 residues: CASTIGANQPQHF. The CDR3 DNA reads as TGTGCCAGCACCATAGGGGCAAATCAGCCCCAGCATTTT.

This clonotype has just a few counts. The chain uses TRBV7-9 and TRBJ1-1; no clear D gene. This CDR3 has 14 amino acids. Deletions cut 5 bases from V and 1 base from J, with 11 bases between. Germline CDR1 is SEHNR and CDR2 is FQNEAQ (reference sequence). CDR3 region: CASSPTLRNTEAFF. The CDR3 DNA is TGTGCCAGCAGCCCAACATTGAGGAACACTGAAGCTTTCTTT.

The V gene is TRBV19, the J gene TRBJ1-2, with D maybe TRBD1 (5 bases). The germline V and J ends were trimmed by 10 bases and 4 bases, with 13 bases remaining between them. This CDR3 spans 12 amino acids. CDR1 and CDR2 (germline): LNHDA, SQIVND (reference sequence). CDR3 coding DNA: TGTGCCACCTCGGGGACCTCCTATGGCTACACCTTC. Residues: CATSGTSYGYTF.

This chain uses TRBV2 with TRBJ1-1; the D gene is possibly TRBD1 (5 bases). The CDR3 sequence is 14 residues long. Germline V CDR1 and CDR2: SNHLY, FYNNEI. Trimming took 6 bases from V and 5 from J, leaving 16 bases between them. CDR3 region: CASRRDDWGTEAFF. CDR3 in DNA: TGTGCCAGCAGGAGGGACGATTGGGGGACTGAAGCTTTCTTT.